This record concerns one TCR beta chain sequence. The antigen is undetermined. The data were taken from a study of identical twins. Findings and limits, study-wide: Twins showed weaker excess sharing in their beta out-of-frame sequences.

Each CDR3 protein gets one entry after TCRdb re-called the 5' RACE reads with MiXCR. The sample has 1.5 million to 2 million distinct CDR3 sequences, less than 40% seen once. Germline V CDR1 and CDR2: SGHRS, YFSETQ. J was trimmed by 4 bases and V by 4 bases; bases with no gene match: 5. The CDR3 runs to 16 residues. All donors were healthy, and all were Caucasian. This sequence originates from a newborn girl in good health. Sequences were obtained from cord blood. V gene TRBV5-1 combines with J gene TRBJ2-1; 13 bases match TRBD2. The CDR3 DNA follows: TGCGCCAGCAGCGCGACGGGACTAGCGGGGTACAATGAGCAGTTCTTC. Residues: CASSATGLAGYNEQFF.